A single T cell receptor beta chain is shown here with its context. Building the TCR beta libraries relied on iRepertoire HTBI primers, and CDR3 regions underwent Arm-PCR. From the multiplex PCR reads, TCRdb called clonotypes with MiXCR, one entry per CDR3 protein. The sample has approximately 400,000 distinct CDR3 sequences; 15% are singletons. This entry is derived from a study of regulatory T cells in long-lasting Graves disease. Indicated time point: newly diagnosed GD, antithyroid drugs for less than 3 months. Preparation of the TCR library used RNA extracted from PBMCs. The germline V gene has CDR1 MNHEY and CDR2 SVGEGT. This CDR3 comprises 13 residues. The V and J ends lost 8 bases and 5 bases respectively, with 15 bases between them. These data were also reused for a study on T cells in Graves' hyperthyroidism and ophthalmopathy. That source notes: Patients counted as stable if ophthalmopathy did not develop within 18 months.

The clonotype comes from a woman aged 25 to 39 with Graves disease. The chain is built from TRBV6-2 or TRBV6-3 and TRBJ2-5; D is possibly TRBD1 (7 bases). The source was peripheral blood mononuclear cells (PBMCs), collected at new diagnosis, from a patient treated with antithyroid drugs. The CDR3 region is CASGRDSRETQYF. In DNA, the CDR3 is TGTGCCAGCGGGCGGGACAGCAGGGAGACCCAGTACTTC.